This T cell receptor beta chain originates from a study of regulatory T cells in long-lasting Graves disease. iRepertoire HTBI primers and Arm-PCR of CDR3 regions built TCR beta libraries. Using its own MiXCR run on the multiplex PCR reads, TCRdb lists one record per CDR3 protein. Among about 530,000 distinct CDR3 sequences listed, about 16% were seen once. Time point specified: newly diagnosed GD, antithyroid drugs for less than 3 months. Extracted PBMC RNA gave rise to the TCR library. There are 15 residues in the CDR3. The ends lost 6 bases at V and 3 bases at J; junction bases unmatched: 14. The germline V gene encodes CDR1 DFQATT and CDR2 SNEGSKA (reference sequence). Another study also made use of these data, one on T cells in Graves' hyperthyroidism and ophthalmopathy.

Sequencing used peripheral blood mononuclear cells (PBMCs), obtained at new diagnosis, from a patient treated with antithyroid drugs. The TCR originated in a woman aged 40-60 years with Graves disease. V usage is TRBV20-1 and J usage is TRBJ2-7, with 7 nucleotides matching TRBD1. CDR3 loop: CSAPRWDSPYYEQYF. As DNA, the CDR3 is TGCAGTGCCCCCAGATGGGACAGTCCTTACTACGAGCAGTACTTC.